The 5 T cell receptor beta chains given below trace back to one sample, sequenced in a study of cytomegalovirus exposure and HLA in healthy donors. This PCR relied on a set of 60 Vbeta primers and 13 Jbeta primers. The method was immunoSEQ multiplex PCR; TCRdb's version includes in-frame clones alone and lacks a portion of them. The data hold approximately 100,000 clones, with 69% observed a single time. Sequencing input: PBMCs. Receptor source: a female donor in good health and CMV-seronegative.

There are a few counts of this clone. The V and J genes are TRBV27 and TRBJ2-7, with a possible D match to TRBD2 (5 bases). Germline V CDR1 and CDR2: MNHEY, SMNVEV (reference sequence). V lost 2 bases to trimming and J lost 4 bases, with 12 bases between them. There are 14 residues in the CDR3. The CDR3 is CASSLQPGRYEQYF. CDR3 coding DNA: TGTGCCAGCAGTTTACAACCGGGGAGATACGAGCAGTACTTC.

This sequence joins TRBV6-6 and TRBJ2-1, with D hard to call. Per germline, CDR1 MNHNY and CDR2 SVGAGI (reference sequence). The CDR3 length is 14 residues. Trimming removed 2 bases at V and 4 bases at J, with 9 bases between. The CDR3 protein is CASSYVSGYNEQFF. CDR3 nucleotide sequence: TGTGCCAGCAGTTACGTATCAGGATACAATGAGCAGTTCTTC.

This chain joins TRBV6-1 and TRBJ2-1; no clear D gene. Germline-derived CDR1 and CDR2 are MNHNS and SASEGT. The CDR3 is 14 residues long. V was cut by 6 bases and J by 1 base, with 10 bases left in between. As DNA, the CDR3 is TGTGCCAGCAGGAAGACGGAGTCCTACAATGAGCAGTTCTTC. It specifies CASRKTESYNEQFF.

This clone was observed a handful of times. The chain employs TRBV29-1 and TRBJ2-7; a possible D gene is TRBD2 (7 bases). The germline V and J ends were trimmed by 4 bases and 1 base, with 11 bases remaining between them. This CDR3 has 13 amino acids. Germline CDR1 SQVTM, CDR2 ANQGSEA. CDR3 nucleotide sequence: TGCAGCGTTGGGGGGGGCAGATCCTACGAGCAGTACTTC. It translates to CSVGGGRSYEQYF.

To note about this clone: A read error may account for a junction end that differs from germline. The J gene is TRBJ1-1, the V gene TRBV7-9; possibly TRBD1 for D (5 bases). The germline V gene has CDR1 SEHNR and CDR2 FQNEAQ (reference sequence). CDR3 length: 17 amino acids. This CDR3 is CSSTPGRGGTSGTEAFF. Here the CDR3 DNA reads TGTTCCAGCACCCCAGGGAGGGGAGGGACGTCGGGGACTGAAGCTTTCTTT. Drawing the rest from reference TRBV7-9 and TRBJ1-1, the complete variable domain is DTGVSQNPRHKITKRGQNVTFRCDPISEHNRLYWYRQTLGQGPEFLTYFQNEAQLEKSRLLSDRFSAERPKGSFSTLEIQRTEQGDSAMYLCSSTPGRGGTSGTEAFFGQGTRLTVV.